The 4 T cell receptor beta chains listed next were all sequenced from one sample in a study of T-cell reconstitution after alpha-beta-depleted transplantation in children. Using unique molecular identifiers, the investigators prepared the TCRbeta library. TCRdb reprocessed the PCR reads with MiXCR, giving one entry per CDR3 protein. The sample carries around 800,000 distinct CDR3 sequences, roughly 15% recorded once. This sample comprised PBMCs, mostly from graft donor cells, obtained 360 days after TCRalphabeta/CD19-depleted stem cell transplant. The receptors were sampled from a male patient younger than 18 who had a stem cell transplant for acute lymphoblastic leukemia, so the T cells may come from the graft donor.

This chain links TRBV24-1 with TRBJ2-1; D remains ambiguous. This CDR3 spans 16 amino acids. CDR1 is KGHDR, CDR2 SFDVKD, per germline. V lost 4 bases and J 0 bases, leaving 12 bases between the germline ends. The CDR3 coding sequence is TGTGCCACCAGTGACGCGCAAAGTAGCTCCTACAATGAGCAGTTCTTC. Translated, it gives CATSDAQSSSYNEQFF.

This clonotype was picked up a small number of times. The chain combines TRBV7-2 with TRBJ1-5; TRBD1 matches at 7 bases. Germline CDR1 SGHTA, CDR2 FQGNSA. J was trimmed by 0 bases and V by 4 bases; bases with no gene match: 6. The CDR3 runs 16 residues. CDR3: CASSSRTGYSNQPQHF. In nucleotides, the CDR3 is TGTGCCAGCAGCTCGCGGACAGGATATAGCAATCAGCCCCAGCATTTT.

The chain has TRBV19 and TRBJ2-1; the D gene is possibly TRBD2 (5 bases). The CDR3 is made up of 12 amino acids. In germline, CDR1 is LNHDA, CDR2 SQIVND (reference sequence). Deletions cut 9 bases from V and 9 bases from J, with 15 bases between. The CDR3 protein is CASTVFEGEQFF. CDR3 sequence (DNA): TGTGCCAGCACCGTATTCGAGGGTGAGCAGTTCTTC.

The CDR3 DNA reads TGTGCCAGCAGCTCGCAGGCGGGCGTGAACACTGAAGCTTTCTTT. Its translation: CASSSQAGVNTEAFF. The chain couples TRBV5-6 to TRBJ1-1; D remains unclear. Germline V gene sequence: CDR1 SGHDT, CDR2 YYEEEE. Trimming took 3 bases from V and 0 from J, leaving 12 bases between them. The CDR3 consists of 15 residues.